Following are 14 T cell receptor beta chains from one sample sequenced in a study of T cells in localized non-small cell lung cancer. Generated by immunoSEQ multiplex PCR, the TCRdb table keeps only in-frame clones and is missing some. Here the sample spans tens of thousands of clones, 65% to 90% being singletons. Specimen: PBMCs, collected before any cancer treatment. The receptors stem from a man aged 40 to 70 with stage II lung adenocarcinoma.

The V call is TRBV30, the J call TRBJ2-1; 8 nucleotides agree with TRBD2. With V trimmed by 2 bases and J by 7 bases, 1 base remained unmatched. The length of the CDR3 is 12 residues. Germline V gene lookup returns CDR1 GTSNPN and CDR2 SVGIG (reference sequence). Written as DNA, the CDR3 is TGTGCCTGGAGTAGCGGGAGTAATGAGCAGTTCTTC. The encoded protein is CAWSSGSNEQFF.

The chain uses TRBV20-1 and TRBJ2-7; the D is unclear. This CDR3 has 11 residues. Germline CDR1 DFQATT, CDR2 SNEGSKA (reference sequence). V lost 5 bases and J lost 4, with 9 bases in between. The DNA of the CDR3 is TGCAGTGCTGTGGGCTCTTACGAGCAGTACTTC. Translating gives CSAVGSYEQYF.

The CDR3 spells CASSPRENTEAFF. As DNA, the CDR3 is TGTGCCAGCAGCCCGAGGGAGAACACTGAAGCTTTCTTT. V is TRBV9 and J is TRBJ1-1; D gene unclear. There are 13 residues in the CDR3. The V gene's germline CDR1 is SGDLS and CDR2 YYNGEE. V lost 4 bases and J lost 1, with 8 bases in between.

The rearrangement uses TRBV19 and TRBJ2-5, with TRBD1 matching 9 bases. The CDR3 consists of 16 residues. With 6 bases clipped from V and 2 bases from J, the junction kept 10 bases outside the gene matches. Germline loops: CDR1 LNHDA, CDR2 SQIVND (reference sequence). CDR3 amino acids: CASSLTGGSGQETQYF. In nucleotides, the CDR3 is TGTGCCAGTAGCCTAACAGGGGGCTCTGGACAAGAGACCCAGTACTTC. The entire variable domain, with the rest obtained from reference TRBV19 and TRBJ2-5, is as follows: DGGITQSPKYLFRKEGQNVTLSCEQNLNHDAMYWYRQDPGQGLRLIYYSQIVNDFQKGDIAEGYSVSREKKESFPLTVTSAQKNPTAFYLCASSLTGGSGQETQYFGPGTRLLVL.

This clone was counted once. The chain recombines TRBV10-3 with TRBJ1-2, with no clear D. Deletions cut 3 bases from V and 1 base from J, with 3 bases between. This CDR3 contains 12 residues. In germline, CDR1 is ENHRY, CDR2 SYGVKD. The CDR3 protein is CAISDNNYGYTF. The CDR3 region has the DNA TGTGCCATCAGTGACAATAACTATGGCTACACCTTC.

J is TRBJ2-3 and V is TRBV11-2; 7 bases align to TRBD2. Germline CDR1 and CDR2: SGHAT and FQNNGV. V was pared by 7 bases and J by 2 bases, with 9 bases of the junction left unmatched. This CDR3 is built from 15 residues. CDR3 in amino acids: CASKPPGLPTDTQYF. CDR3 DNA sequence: TGTGCCAGCAAACCCCCGGGACTACCCACAGATACGCAGTATTTT.

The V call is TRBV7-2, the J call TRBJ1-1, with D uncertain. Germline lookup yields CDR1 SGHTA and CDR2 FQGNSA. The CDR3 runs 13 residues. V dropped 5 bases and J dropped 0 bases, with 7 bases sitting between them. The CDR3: CASSGYMNTEAFF. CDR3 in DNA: TGTGCCAGCAGCGGTTACATGAACACTGAAGCTTTCTTT.

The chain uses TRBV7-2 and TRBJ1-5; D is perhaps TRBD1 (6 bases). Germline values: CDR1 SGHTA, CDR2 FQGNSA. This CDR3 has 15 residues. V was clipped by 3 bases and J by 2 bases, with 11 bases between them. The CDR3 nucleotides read TGTGCCAGCAGCTTGAACAGGGCCCGCAATCAGCCCCAGCATTTT. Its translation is CASSLNRARNQPQHF.

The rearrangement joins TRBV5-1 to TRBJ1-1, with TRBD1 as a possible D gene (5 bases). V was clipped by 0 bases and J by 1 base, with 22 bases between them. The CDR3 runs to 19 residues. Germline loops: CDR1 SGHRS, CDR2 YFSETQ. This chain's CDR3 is CASSLVPWTSTGPNTEAFF. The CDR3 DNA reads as TGCGCCAGCAGCTTGGTACCCTGGACATCCACGGGGCCGAACACTGAAGCTTTCTTT.

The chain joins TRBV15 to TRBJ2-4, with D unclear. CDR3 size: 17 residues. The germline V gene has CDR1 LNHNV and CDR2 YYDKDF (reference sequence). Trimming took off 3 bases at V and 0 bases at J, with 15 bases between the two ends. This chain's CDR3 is CATSSERDLLAKNIQYF. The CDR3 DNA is TGTGCCACCAGCAGTGAAAGGGATTTACTAGCCAAAAACATTCAGTACTTC.

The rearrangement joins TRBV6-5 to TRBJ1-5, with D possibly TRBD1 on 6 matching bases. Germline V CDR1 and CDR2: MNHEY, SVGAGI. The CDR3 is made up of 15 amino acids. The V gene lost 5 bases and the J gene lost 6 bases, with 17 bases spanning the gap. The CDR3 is CASSRTHRVSQPQHF. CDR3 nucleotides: TGTGCCAGCAGTCGAACTCACAGGGTTTCTCAGCCCCAGCATTTT.

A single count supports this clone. CDR3 sequence reads: CASSLVGGTDTQYF. In DNA form, the CDR3 reads TGTGCCAGCAGCTTAGTTGGGGGCACAGATACGCAGTATTTT. V usage is TRBV7-2 and J usage is TRBJ2-3; D call uncertain. The germline gives CDR1 SGHTA, CDR2 FQGNSA. This CDR3 is 14 amino acids long. Trimming removed 1 base at V and 1 base at J, with 6 bases between.

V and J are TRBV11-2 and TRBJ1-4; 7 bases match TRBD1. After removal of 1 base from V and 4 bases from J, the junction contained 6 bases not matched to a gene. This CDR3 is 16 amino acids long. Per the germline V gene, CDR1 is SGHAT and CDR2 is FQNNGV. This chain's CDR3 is CASSLGSGGVNEKLFF. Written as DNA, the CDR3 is TGTGCCAGCAGCTTAGGTTCAGGGGGTGTTAATGAAAAACTGTTTTTT.

The CDR3 here is CASSTSTYEQYF. The CDR3 nucleotides read TGTGCCAGCAGCACCAGTACCTACGAGCAGTACTTC. The chain joins TRBV6-5 to TRBJ2-7; D is unclear. The CDR3 runs to 12 residues. The V gene's germline CDR1 is MNHEY and CDR2 SVGAGI. The V gene lost 6 bases and the J gene lost 2 bases, with 8 bases spanning the gap.